The rows below give T cell receptor beta chains drawn from one sample of a study of CD8 T cells in ankylosing spondylitis. TCRdb called the 5' RACE reads again in MiXCR, with one record for every CDR3 protein. Altogether approximately 150,000 distinct CDR3 sequences are present, 17% being singletons, with the ten largest covering around a third. The sequenced sample was blood, either unsorted or a sorted T cell fraction (not recorded which). Source of these receptors: a male donor with ankylosing spondylitis. Both conserved end residues are part of each CDR3. The D gene is left open where the match is weak. Some rows mark clone size as missing; the rest say once, few, many or name a class of expanded clone.

size: NA; V: TRBV5-5; J: TRBJ2-7; D: NA; DNA: TGTGCCAGCAGCTTGCTAAGCTCCTACGAGCAGTACTTC; CDR3: CASSLLSSYEQYF
size: NA; V: TRBV4-2; J: TRBJ2-7; D: NA; DNA: TGTGCCAGCACCACCGAGGGAACAGGGACCTACGAGCAGTACTTC; CDR3: CASTTEGTGTYEQYF
size: NA; V: TRBV6-2/TRBV6-3; J: TRBJ2-7; D: NA; DNA: TGTGCCAGCAGTTACCCGCCGGGTCCCCTAGGGGAGCAGTACTTC; CDR3: CASSYPPGPLGEQYF
size: few; V: TRBV7-3; J: TRBJ2-2; D: NA; DNA: TGTGCCAGCAGCTTCAACCGGGGACTTGATACCGCGAACACCGGGGAGCTGTTTTTT; CDR3: CASSFNRGLDTANTGELFF
size: few; V: TRBV11-3; J: TRBJ1-4; D: NA; DNA: TGTGCCAGCAGCTTGGACTACCGCCATGAAAAACTGTTTTTT; CDR3: CASSLDYRHEKLFF
size: few; V: TRBV5-1; J: TRBJ2-1; D: NA; DNA: TGCGCCAGCAGCTTGGTGGGGGGGCCAAGCCCCTACAATGAGCAGTTCTTC; CDR3: CASSLVGGPSPYNEQFF
size: NA; V: TRBV13; J: TRBJ2-1; D: NA; DNA: TGTGCCAGCAGCTTAGGGGGGGGTTCGTCCTACAATGAGCAGTTCTTC; CDR3: CASSLGGGSSYNEQFF
size: few; V: TRBV7-9; J: TRBJ1-4; D: NA; DNA: TGTGCCAGCACCGGATCGAGGGAAAAACTGTTTTTT; CDR3: CASTGSREKLFF
size: NA; V: TRBV29-1; J: TRBJ2-4; D: NA; DNA: TGCAGCGTCCGGGGCGGAATTTCCAAAAACATTCAGTACTTC; CDR3: CSVRGGISKNIQYF
size: many; V: TRBV5-6; J: TRBJ2-1; D: NA; DNA: TGTGCCAGCAGCTTAGGGGGGAGGGCCTACAATGAGCAGTTCTTC; CDR3: CASSLGGRAYNEQFF
size: few; V: TRBV10-3; J: TRBJ1-5; D: NA; DNA: TGTGCCATCAGATCGGGGATTAGCAATCAGCCCCAGCATTTT; CDR3: CAIRSGISNQPQHF
size: NA; V: TRBV11-2; J: TRBJ2-4; D: NA; DNA: TGTGCCAGCAGCTTAGACGGGATGAACATTCAGTACTTC; CDR3: CASSLDGMNIQYF
size: NA; V: TRBV4-1; J: TRBJ2-7; D: NA; DNA: TGCGCCAGCAGCCAAACAGGGTCCCACGAGCAGTACTTC; CDR3: CASSQTGSHEQYF
size: NA; V: TRBV19; J: TRBJ2-1; D: NA; DNA: TGTGCCAGTAGTCCCCCGATAATGGCCAGGCCCTACAATGAGCAGTTCTTC; CDR3: CASSPPIMARPYNEQFF
size: NA; V: TRBV7-9; J: TRBJ1-5; D: TRBD1; DNA: TGTGCCAGCAGCCAAAGCGACAGGGTCTTCCAGCCCCAGCATTTT; CDR3: CASSQSDRVFQPQHF
size: few; V: TRBV27; J: TRBJ1-1; D: NA; DNA: TGTGCCAGCAGTGCCCCCGGCACTGAAGCTTTCTTT; CDR3: CASSAPGTEAFF
size: NA; V: TRBV28; J: TRBJ1-2; D: TRBD1; DNA: TGTGCCAGCAGTACCCAACCGACAGGGGACTATGGCTACACCTTC; CDR3: CASSTQPTGDYGYTF
size: few; V: TRBV9; J: TRBJ2-3; D: TRBD2; DNA: TGTGCCAGCAGCCAACTAGCGGGAGAGGCAGATACGCAGTATTTT; CDR3: CASSQLAGEADTQYF
size: many; V: TRBV14; J: TRBJ2-1; D: NA; DNA: TGTGCCAGCAGCCGAAGCGGGTTTAAGCCCTACAATGAGCAGTTCTTC; CDR3: CASSRSGFKPYNEQFF
size: NA; V: TRBV9; J: TRBJ2-7; D: NA; DNA: TGTGCCAGCAGCGTAGGAGGTTCGTCCGAGCAGTACTTC; CDR3: CASSVGGSSEQYF
size: NA; V: TRBV29-1; J: TRBJ2-2; D: NA; DNA: TGCAGCGTTTCGTCTCCGGAAGACCACACCAACACCGGGGAGCTGTTTTTT; CDR3: CSVSSPEDHTNTGELFF
size: few; V: TRBV12-3/TRBV12-4; J: TRBJ1-1; D: NA; DNA: TGTGCCAGCAGCCCAAGTCAGGGGATGGACACTGAAGCTTTCTTT; CDR3: CASSPSQGMDTEAFF
size: few; V: TRBV6-1; J: TRBJ2-7; D: TRBD2; DNA: TGTGCCAGCAGTGAAATTGTTGGTCTAGCGGTCCGGGAGCAGTACTTC; CDR3: CASSEIVGLAVREQYF
size: NA; V: TRBV4-3; J: TRBJ2-1; D: TRBD2; DNA: TGCGCCAGCAGCCAGGGTAGCGGGAGAAACAATGAGCAGTTCTTC; CDR3: CASSQGSGRNNEQFF
size: many; V: TRBV6-1; J: TRBJ2-5; D: NA; DNA: TGTGCCAGCAGTGAACCTGGGAGACGGAACCAAGAGACCCAGTACTTC; CDR3: CASSEPGRRNQETQYF
size: few; V: TRBV28; J: TRBJ1-5; D: NA; DNA: TGTGCCAGCAGTTTATCCGGACTTAGCAATCAGCCCCAGCATTTT; CDR3: CASSLSGLSNQPQHF
size: NA; V: TRBV20-1; J: TRBJ2-7; D: TRBD2; DNA: TGCAGTGCTAGAGACCCCCCTAGCGGCCACTACGAGCAGTACTTC; CDR3: CSARDPPSGHYEQYF
size: NA; V: TRBV27; J: TRBJ1-1; D: NA; DNA: TGTGCCAGTAGTTTAATGGCAGGTGAAGCTTTCTTT; CDR3: CASSLMAGEAFF
size: NA; V: TRBV5-1; J: TRBJ2-5; D: TRBD1; DNA: TGCGCCAGCAGCCTGGACAGGGGGCTAGAGACCCAGTACTTC; CDR3: CASSLDRGLETQYF
size: NA; V: TRBV4-1; J: TRBJ2-2; D: TRBD2; DNA: TGCGCCAGCAGCACGCCTAGCGGGGACACCGGGGAGCTGTTTTTT; CDR3: CASSTPSGDTGELFF
size: few; V: TRBV7-8; J: TRBJ2-1; D: TRBD2; DNA: TGTGCCAGCAGCGAACGGACTAGATACAATGAGCAGTTCTTC; CDR3: CASSERTRYNEQFF
size: NA; V: TRBV4-1; J: TRBJ2-1; D: NA; DNA: TGCGCCAGCAGCCCGGACAGTGGATACAATGAGCAGTTCTTC; CDR3: CASSPDSGYNEQFF
size: NA; V: TRBV15; J: TRBJ2-2; D: NA; DNA: TGTGCCACCAGCAGAGTCCCCAGCACCGGGGAGCTGTTTTTT; CDR3: CATSRVPSTGELFF
size: NA; V: TRBV20-1; J: TRBJ2-7; D: TRBD1; DNA: TGCAGTGCTACCTCAACAGGGGGGACCTACGAGCAGTACTTC; CDR3: CSATSTGGTYEQYF
size: NA; V: TRBV9; J: TRBJ2-1; D: NA; DNA: TGTGCCAGCAGCGCCAGGGTCAATGAGCAGTTCTTC; CDR3: CASSARVNEQFF
size: NA; V: TRBV7-2; J: TRBJ2-7; D: TRBD2; DNA: TGTGCCAGCAGCTTAGTAGCAATAGGGACTAGCGGTTACGAGCAGTACTTC; CDR3: CASSLVAIGTSGYEQYF
size: NA; V: TRBV6-2/TRBV6-3; J: TRBJ1-3; D: NA; DNA: TGTGCCAGCAGTTACGAAAGAGGCATGGACTGGGCTGGAAACACCATATATTTT; CDR3: CASSYERGMDWAGNTIYF
size: few; V: TRBV29-1; J: TRBJ1-2; D: NA; DNA: TGCAGCGTAGATACAGTATCCCCCCTCTATGGCTACACCTTC; CDR3: CSVDTVSPLYGYTF
size: NA; V: TRBV11-2; J: TRBJ2-1; D: NA; DNA: TGTGCCAGCAGCTTACACTACGGGAAGAAACGCATCCACAATGAGCAGTTCTTC; CDR3: CASSLHYGKKRIHNEQFF
size: NA; V: TRBV6-2/TRBV6-3; J: TRBJ2-2; D: TRBD1; DNA: TGTGCCACACGGGACAGGGACTATAACGCGAACACCGGGGAGCTGTTTTTT; CDR3: CATRDRDYNANTGELFF